The 14 T cell receptor beta chains in this list originate from one sample, sequenced in a study of T cells in Graves' hyperthyroidism and ophthalmopathy. Regions amplified from RNA transcripts were the TCR beta CDR3 regions. A set of HTBI primers served as the primers for a first-round RT-PCR of the TCR CDR3. Each CDR3 protein is one row after TCRdb ran MiXCR on the multiplex PCR reads. The data hold under 750,000 distinct CDR3 sequences, with 15% to 20% observed a single time. Sequencing used blood. The source of these receptors is a woman aged 45-59 years with Graves' hyperthyroidism that later progressed to Graves' ophthalmopathy.

The rearrangement uses TRBV20-1 and TRBJ2-7, with D tentatively TRBD2 (5 bases). The CDR3 consists of 15 residues. The V end was cut by 1 base, the J end by 0 bases, with 13 bases between. Germline lookup yields CDR1 DFQATT and CDR2 SNEGSKA (reference sequence). The DNA for the CDR3 is TGCAGTGCTAGAGTGCCACTGGGGAGCTCCTACGAGCAGTACTTC. This sequence encodes CSARVPLGSSYEQYF.

This clonotype was recorded at least ten times. This chain joins TRBV19 and TRBJ1-1; maybe TRBD1 (5 bases). Germline CDR1 is LNHDA and CDR2 is SQIVND (reference sequence). Trimming left V 7 bases short and J 5 bases short, with 17 bases between. The CDR3 spans 14 residues. The DNA of the CDR3 is TGTGCCAGTACCATGGGGGGACTCGGTACTGAAGCTTTCTTT. It specifies CASTMGGLGTEAFF. Complete variable domain (other parts from reference TRBV19 and TRBJ1-1): DGGITQSPKYLFRKEGQNVTLSCEQNLNHDAMYWYRQDPGQGLRLIYYSQIVNDFQKGDIAEGYSVSREKKESFPLTVTSAQKNPTAFYLCASTMGGLGTEAFFGQGTRLTVV.

This clonotype occurred many times. The chain couples TRBV11-2 to TRBJ2-5; weak D call: TRBD1 (6 bases). This CDR3 contains 14 residues. V was trimmed by 2 bases and J by 3 bases, leaving 10 bases between them. CDR1 and CDR2 from the germline V gene are SGHAT and FQNNGV. As DNA, the CDR3 is TGTGCCAGCAGCTTAAGGCCAGGGGAAGAGACCCAGTACTTC. It specifies CASSLRPGEETQYF.

The chain links TRBV2 to TRBJ1-5; 12 bases fit TRBD1. CDR3 length equals 19 residues. Germline trimming cut 5 bases from V and 0 bases from J; bases unmatched to any gene: 11. Germline V gives CDR1 SNHLY, CDR2 FYNNEI. CDR3 nucleotide sequence: TGTGCCAGCAGTAAGGGACAGGGGGCTCCCCTTTATAGCAATCAGCCCCAGCATTTT. Amino acids: CASSKGQGAPLYSNQPQHF.

This clonotype was observed at least ten times. The chain carries TRBV7-9 and TRBJ2-3, with 9 nucleotides matching TRBD1. CDR3 length: 16 amino acids. Germline lookup yields CDR1 SEHNR and CDR2 FQNEAQ (reference sequence). V dropped 4 bases and J dropped 2; count of bases not matched to a gene: 7. CDR3 in amino acids: CASSSNTGGDTDTQYF. The CDR3 DNA follows: TGTGCCAGCAGCTCAAACACAGGGGGCGACACAGATACGCAGTATTTT.

This clonotype was counted a few times. The chain links TRBV12-3 or TRBV12-4 to TRBJ2-5; 7 bases match TRBD1. The CDR3 has 12 residues. With 5 bases clipped from V and 7 bases from J, the junction kept 4 bases outside the gene matches. CDR3 in amino acids: CASSQDRATQYF. CDR3 DNA: TGTGCCAGCAGTCAAGACAGGGCGACCCAGTACTTC.

Ten or more counts support this clonotype. V gene TRBV5-1 combines with J gene TRBJ1-1, with 7 bases lining up with TRBD1. The CDR3 is 13 residues long. The germline V gene encodes CDR1 SGHRS and CDR2 YFSETQ. V gave up 4 bases and J gave up 5 bases; unmatched junction bases: 5. The DNA of the CDR3 is TGCGCCAGCAGCATGACAGGGCGGACTGAAGCTTTCTTT. Protein product: CASSMTGRTEAFF.

J is TRBJ2-1 and V is TRBV10-3, with 8 nucleotides matching TRBD2. CDR3 size: 13 residues. The J segment lost 5 bases and the V segment lost 10 bases, leaving 7 bases of the junction unmatched. Germline loops: CDR1 ENHRY, CDR2 SYGVKD. In nucleotides, the CDR3 is TGTGCCACAAGTAGCGGGGTTGACAATGAGCAGTTCTTC. This codes for CATSSGVDNEQFF.

This clonotype was found a few times. The rearrangement links TRBV9 to TRBJ1-4; the match to TRBD1 covers 8 bases. The V gene end was trimmed by 4 bases and the J gene end by 7 bases; junction bases not matched to a gene: 9. The germline CDR1 and CDR2 sequences are SGDLS and YYNGEE. The CDR3 length is 15 residues. DNA of the CDR3: TGTGCCAGCAGCACCCCGACAGGGGACACTGAAAAACTGTTTTTT. Residues: CASSTPTGDTEKLFF.

V usage is TRBV28 and J usage is TRBJ2-2; 8 bases match TRBD1. The CDR3 spans 18 residues. The J segment lost 6 bases and the V segment lost 1 base, leaving 13 bases of the junction unmatched. Germline V gives CDR1 MDHEN, CDR2 SYDVKM. CDR3 protein: CASSLYWSGTGVSGELFF. CDR3 nucleotide sequence: TGTGCCAGCAGTTTATACTGGTCAGGGACAGGTGTCTCCGGGGAGCTGTTTTTT. Full variable domain (remainder filled in from reference TRBV28 and TRBJ2-2): DVKVTQSSRYLVKRTGEKVFLECVQDMDHENMFWYRQDPGLGLRLIYFSYDVKMKEKGDIPEGYSVSREKKERFSLILESASTNQTSMYLCASSLYWSGTGVSGELFFGEGSRLTVL.

This clonotype was detected ten times or more. CDR3 DNA: TGCGCCAGCAGCCCCGGGGAGACAGGGGGAAGGTCACCCCTCCACTTT. Residues: CASSPGETGGRSPLHF. This sequence joins TRBV5-1 and TRBJ1-6; TRBD1 aligns across 9 bases. The germline V gene encodes CDR1 SGHRS and CDR2 YFSETQ. The CDR3 is 16 residues long. V lost 4 bases to trimming and J lost 10 bases; unmatched junction nucleotides: 12. The full variable domain, rest sourced from reference TRBV5-1 and TRBJ1-6, is KAGVTQTPRYLIKTRGQQVTLSCSPISGHRSVSWYQQTPGQGLQFLFEYFSETQRNKGNFPGRFSGRQFSNSRSEMNVSTLELGDSALYLCASSPGETGGRSPLHFGNGTRLTVT.

This clonotype was counted only a few times. V is TRBV27 and J is TRBJ2-5, with 7 bases matching TRBD1. Per the germline V gene, CDR1 is MNHEY and CDR2 is SMNVEV (reference sequence). Trimming took 3 bases from V and 2 from J; bases not matched to a gene: 6. The CDR3 is 15 residues long. This chain's CDR3 is CASSFLGGKQETQYF. DNA for the CDR3: TGTGCCAGCAGTTTTTTAGGGGGCAAACAAGAGACCCAGTACTTC.

This clonotype turned up a few times. This chain connects TRBV4-2 to TRBJ2-5; tentatively, D is TRBD2 (6 bases). Germline V gives CDR1 LGHNA, CDR2 YNFKEQ. Trimming removed 0 bases at V and 3 bases at J, with 14 bases between. CDR3 length: 16 amino acids. The CDR3 region is CASSQEEGLGKETQYF. CDR3 DNA sequence: TGTGCCAGCAGCCAAGAGGAGGGCTTAGGAAAAGAGACCCAGTACTTC.

This clonotype has just a few counts. The chain has TRBV3-1 and TRBJ2-2, with TRBD2 identical over 9 bases. Germline values: CDR1 LGHDT, CDR2 YNNKEL (reference sequence). The trim removed 4 bases at V and 3 bases at J, leaving 6 bases unmatched. The CDR3 covers 16 residues. The CDR3 is CASSPVAGAYTGELFF. CDR3 nucleotides: TGTGCCAGCAGCCCGGTAGCGGGAGCGTACACCGGGGAGCTGTTTTTT.